The next 2 T cell receptor beta chains were all read from a single sample in a study of cytomegalovirus exposure and HLA in healthy donors. Use of 60 Vbeta and 13 Jbeta primers characterized the PCR. Clones were read by immunoSEQ multiplex PCR, and TCRdb kept only the in-frame ones, dropping some. Here the sample spans some 180,000 clones, about 13% being singletons. What was sequenced was PBMCs. These receptors were obtained from a man aged 50 to 59 in good health and CMV-seropositive.

This clone was picked up a small number of times. V usage is TRBV5-6 and J usage is TRBJ2-7; TRBD2 matches 7 bases. V shed 1 base, J shed 7 bases, and the junction held 17 bases outside the gene matches. This CDR3 comprises 17 residues. Germline CDR1 is SGHDT and CDR2 is YYEEEE. The DNA of the CDR3 is TGTGCCAGCAGCTTGTCATCGGCGGGGGTGGGAATGTGGGAGCAGTACGTC. It translates to CASSLSSAGVGMWEQYV.

The CDR3, as DNA: TGTGCCTGGAGTGTAGGGGGGGCCACAGATACGCAGTATTTT. Its protein product is CAWSVGGATDTQYF. The V gene is TRBV30, the J gene TRBJ2-3; possibly TRBD2 for D (7 bases). The V and J ends lost 0 bases and 2 bases respectively, with 9 bases between them. The CDR3 is 14 amino acids. CDR1 GTSNPN and CDR2 SVGIG come from the germline V gene (reference sequence).